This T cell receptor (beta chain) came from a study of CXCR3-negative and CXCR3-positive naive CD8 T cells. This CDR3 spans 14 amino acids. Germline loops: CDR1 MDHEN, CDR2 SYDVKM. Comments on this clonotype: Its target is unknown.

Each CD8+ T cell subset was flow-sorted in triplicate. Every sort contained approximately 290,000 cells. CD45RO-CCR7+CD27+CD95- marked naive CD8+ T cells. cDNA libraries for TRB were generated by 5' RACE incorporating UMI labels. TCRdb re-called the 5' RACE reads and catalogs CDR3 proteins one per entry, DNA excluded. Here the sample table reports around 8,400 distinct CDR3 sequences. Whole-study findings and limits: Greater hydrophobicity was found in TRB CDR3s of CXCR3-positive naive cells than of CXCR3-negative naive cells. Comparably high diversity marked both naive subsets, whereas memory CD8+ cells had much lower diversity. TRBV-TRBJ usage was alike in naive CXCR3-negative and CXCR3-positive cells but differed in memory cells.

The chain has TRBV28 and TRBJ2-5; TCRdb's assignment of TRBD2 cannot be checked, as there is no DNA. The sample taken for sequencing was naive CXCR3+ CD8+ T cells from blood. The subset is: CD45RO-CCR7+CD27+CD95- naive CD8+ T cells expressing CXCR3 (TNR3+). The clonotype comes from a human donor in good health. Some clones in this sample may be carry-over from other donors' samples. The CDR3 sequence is CASSALAEQETQYF.